These 26 T cell receptor beta chains were all obtained from the same sample, sequenced in a study of identical twins. TCRdb re-derived calls from the 5' RACE reads in MiXCR, one entry per CDR3 protein. This sample has under 250,000 distinct CDR3 sequences, with more than 9.5% found just once. A further study also used this sample, focusing on yellow fever vaccine responses in identical twins.

Sequenced: memory (CD45RO+) T cells sorted from blood. These TCRs come from a woman between 18 and 29 years old in good health.

This clonotype has a handful of counts. The genes are TRBV14 and TRBJ1-5; D is unclear. This CDR3 has 12 residues. Germline V gene sequence: CDR1 SGHDN, CDR2 FVKESK. V lost 3 bases, J lost 5 bases, and 5 bases lay in between. The CDR3 region has the DNA TGTGCCAGCAGCCAGGGCTATCAGCCCCAGCATTTT. Translation: CASSQGYQPQHF.

Many counts were recorded for this clonotype. The chain carries TRBV3-1 and TRBJ1-1, with 7 bases lining up with TRBD1. The CDR3 totals 15 residues. With 1 base clipped from V and 0 bases from J, the junction kept 2 bases outside the gene matches. In germline, CDR1 is LGHDT, CDR2 YNNKEL (reference sequence). CDR3: CASSQADRVNTEAFF. For the CDR3, the DNA is TGTGCCAGCAGCCAAGCTGACAGGGTGAACACTGAAGCTTTCTTT.

The table lists this clonotype with many counts. The V and J genes are TRBV10-2 and TRBJ1-1, with D perhaps matching TRBD1 (6 bases). From germline, CDR1 is WSHSY and CDR2 SAAADI. There are 13 residues in the CDR3. V gave up 6 bases and J gave up 1 base, with 9 bases separating them. The CDR3: CASRDSSNTEAFF. Here the CDR3 DNA reads TGCGCCAGCAGGGACAGCTCGAACACTGAAGCTTTCTTT.

This clonotype appeared a few times. This sequence joins TRBV7-9 and TRBJ1-4, with a possible D match to TRBD1 (5 bases). V dropped 1 base and J dropped 5 bases, with 11 bases sitting between them. This CDR3 contains 15 residues. Germline CDR1 SEHNR, CDR2 FQNEAQ (reference sequence). In nucleotides, the CDR3 is TGTGCCAGCAGCTTAGGGCCCAGACAGAATGAAAAACTGTTTTTT. Protein: CASSLGPRQNEKLFF. Filled out from reference TRBV7-9 and TRBJ1-4, the complete variable domain reads DTGVSQNPRHKITKRGQNVTFRCDPISEHNRLYWYRQTLGQGPEFLTYFQNEAQLEKSRLLSDRFSAERPKGSFSTLEIQRTEQGDSAMYLCASSLGPRQNEKLFFGSGTQLSVL.

This clonotype was observed many times. The chain links TRBV3-1 to TRBJ2-3; D is unclear. The CDR3 has 14 amino acids. Per germline, CDR1 LGHDT and CDR2 YNNKEL (reference sequence). V was pared by 3 bases and J by 6 bases, with 13 bases between. CDR3 loop: CASSHGRVSDTQYF. Here the CDR3 DNA reads TGTGCCAGCAGCCATGGTAGGGTGAGCGATACGCAGTATTTT.

The gene calls are TRBV7-2 and TRBJ2-2; 8 nucleotides match TRBD2. V shed 5 bases, J shed 3 bases, and the junction held 2 bases outside the gene matches. Germline V gives CDR1 SGHTA, CDR2 FQGNSA. The CDR3 consists of 14 residues. CDR3 region: CASSETSDTGELFF. The DNA of the CDR3 is TGTGCCAGCAGCGAGACTAGCGACACCGGGGAGCTGTTTTTT.

In regard to this clonotype: Mismatch with germline at one junction end may stem from a read error. The J gene is TRBJ2-7, the V gene TRBV6-5; D unclear. CDR3 length: 14 amino acids. Germline loops: CDR1 MNHEY, CDR2 SVGAGI. The CDR3 nucleotides are TGTGCCAGCAGTTTGGGATGGGTTTCCTACGAGCAGCACTTC. This gives the protein CASSLGWVSYEQHF.

This clonotype was detected only a few times. The CDR3 DNA is TGCAGTGCTAGAGATACCGAAAACAGGAATGAGCAGTTCTTC. Encoded protein: CSARDTENRNEQFF. The chain is built from TRBV20-1 and TRBJ2-1; D is possibly TRBD1 (5 bases). This CDR3 has 14 residues. Trimming removed 0 bases from V and 7 bases from J, with 13 bases in between. The germline V gene has CDR1 DFQATT and CDR2 SNEGSKA (reference sequence).

V and J are TRBV7-2 and TRBJ2-2, with D perhaps TRBD1 (6 bases). With 8 bases removed from V and 4 bases from J, the gap between germline ends came to 20 bases. This CDR3 is 16 amino acids long. The germline V gene has CDR1 SGHTA and CDR2 FQGNSA. Here the CDR3 reads CASAKGVGGSTGELFF. The CDR3 bases are TGTGCCAGCGCCAAGGGGGTCGGTGGGAGCACCGGGGAGCTGTTTTTT.

The V and J genes are TRBV20-1 and TRBJ1-5, with TRBD1 matching over 9 bases. There are 14 residues in the CDR3. The junction had 8 bases not matched to a gene; V was cut back by 0 bases and J by 11 bases. Germline assignment: CDR1 DFQATT and CDR2 SNEGSKA (reference sequence). The CDR3 reads CSAREGQGPTAQHF. CDR3 nucleotide sequence: TGCAGTGCTAGAGAAGGACAGGGGCCAACGGCCCAGCATTTT.

V is TRBV4-3 and J is TRBJ2-2; the D is unclear. The CDR3 contains 16 residues. Germline V CDR1 and CDR2: LGHNA, YSLEER. Trimming left V 1 base short and J 5 bases short, with 14 bases between. CDR3 sequence: CASSQVFGRLTGELFF. CDR3 bases: TGCGCCAGCAGCCAAGTTTTTGGCCGGTTAACCGGGGAGCTGTTTTTT.

The chain links TRBV6-1 to TRBJ1-5; 8 bases match TRBD1. From germline, CDR1 is MNHNS and CDR2 SASEGT. After removal of 6 bases from V and 3 bases from J, the junction contained 10 bases not matched to a gene. The CDR3 length is 16 residues. This CDR3 is CASRPDRVSANQPQHF. For the CDR3, the DNA is TGTGCCAGCAGGCCGGACAGGGTTTCTGCCAATCAGCCCCAGCATTTT.

This clonotype was seen at least ten times. The V and J genes are TRBV24-1 and TRBJ2-5, with TRBD1 as a possible D gene (6 bases). CDR1 is KGHDR and CDR2 is SFDVKD in the germline V gene. V was shortened by 7 bases and J by 9 bases, with 17 bases between the two germline ends. The CDR3 loop spans 13 amino acids. The DNA of the CDR3 is TGTGCCACCAGCGTTACAGGGTCGGGATCCCAGTACTTC. This codes for CATSVTGSGSQYF.

There are a few counts of this clonotype. The V gene is TRBV20-1, the J gene TRBJ2-7; D possibly corresponds to TRBD2 (7 bases). The CDR3 loop spans 16 amino acids. Germline-derived CDR1 and CDR2 are DFQATT and SNEGSKA (reference sequence). Trimming removed 6 bases at V and 4 bases at J, with 25 bases between. In nucleotides, the CDR3 is TGCAGTGCCCACAACCCGAGGGGAGGGGGATTTTACGAGCAGTACTTC. Its translation: CSAHNPRGGGFYEQYF.

The chain uses TRBV2 and TRBJ2-1; D might be TRBD2 (6 bases). The CDR3 loop spans 13 amino acids. Trimming cost V 5 bases and J 4 bases, with 9 bases left between them. In germline, CDR1 is SNHLY, CDR2 FYNNEI. CDR3 protein: CASSIGTYNEQFF. The CDR3 coding sequence is TGTGCCAGCAGTATCGGGACTTACAATGAGCAGTTCTTC. Based on the CDR3 plus reference TRBV2 and TRBJ2-1, the full variable domain is EPEVTQTPSHQVTQMGQEVILRCVPISNHLYFYWYRQILGQKVEFLVSFYNNEISEKSEIFDDQFSVERPDGSNFTLKIRSTKLEDSAMYFCASSIGTYNEQFFGPGTRLTVL.

This clonotype was observed many times. The rearrangement uses TRBV6-1 and TRBJ2-1; 8 bases map to TRBD1. This CDR3 comprises 14 residues. Losses at the gene ends were 7 bases for V and 5 bases for J; bases not matched to a gene: 7. Germline V gene data show CDR1 as MNHNS and CDR2 as SASEGT. CDR3 bases: TGTGCCAGCATTCCGGACAGGGTAAACAATGAGCAGTTCTTC. Protein: CASIPDRVNNEQFF.

The sample holds a few counts of this clonotype. This chain uses TRBV6-1 with TRBJ2-7; 8 bases are a match to TRBD2. CDR1 is MNHNS and CDR2 is SASEGT in the germline V gene. This CDR3 has 14 amino acids. V was pared by 5 bases and J by 6 bases, with 9 bases of the junction left unmatched. The CDR3 DNA follows: TGTGCCAGCAGTAGAAGCGGGGGCCTCGGCGAGCAGTACTTC. Translated: CASSRSGGLGEQYF.

The chain has TRBV29-1 and TRBJ2-1; D not certain. Germline CDR1 and CDR2: SQVTM and ANQGSEA. V dropped 7 bases and J dropped 5 bases, with 6 bases sitting between them. The CDR3 consists of 10 residues. CDR3 protein: CSGANNEQFF. Written as DNA, the CDR3 is TGCAGCGGTGCAAACAATGAGCAGTTCTTC.

This clonotype occurred many times. This rearrangement joins TRBV11-2 to TRBJ2-7, with D uncertain. V gave up 1 base and J gave up 0 bases, with 10 bases separating them. The CDR3 has 15 amino acids. CDR1 and CDR2 from the germline V gene are SGHAT and FQNNGV. The CDR3 region is CASSLVGRSSYEQYF. For the CDR3, the DNA is TGTGCCAGCAGCTTAGTCGGACGGAGCTCCTACGAGCAGTACTTC.

This clonotype was found a few times. The chain joins TRBV20-1 to TRBJ2-3, with no clear D. V lost 5 bases to trimming and J lost 0 bases, with 12 bases between them. The length of the CDR3 is 14 residues. Germline V lookup: CDR1 DFQATT, CDR2 SNEGSKA (reference sequence). CDR3 in DNA: TGCAGTGCTCGCCGGCAGGAGAGCACAGATACGCAGTATTTT. As protein: CSARRQESTDTQYF.

In its sample, this clonotype was seen many times. This chain uses TRBV12-3 or TRBV12-4 with TRBJ1-1; D not resolved. V lost 5 bases and J lost 2, with 9 bases in between. The CDR3 has 13 residues. The CDR3 is CASSLTANTEAFF. In DNA, the CDR3 is TGTGCCAGCAGTCTTACGGCAAACACTGAAGCTTTCTTT.

This clonotype was counted between two and nine times. V is TRBV7-2 and J is TRBJ2-7; a weak D match, TRBD1 (6 bases). Looked up from germline, CDR1 is SGHTA and CDR2 is FQGNSA. There are 14 residues in the CDR3. V was clipped by 5 bases and J by 0 bases, with 11 bases between them. The CDR3 reads CASSRDRHSYEQYF. In DNA, the CDR3 is TGTGCCAGCAGCCGCGACAGGCACTCCTACGAGCAGTACTTC.

This clonotype was found many times. V gene TRBV20-1 combines with J gene TRBJ1-5, with D possibly being TRBD1 (6 bases). Germline CDR1 DFQATT, CDR2 SNEGSKA (reference sequence). This CDR3 has 16 amino acids. V was trimmed by 0 bases and J by 4 bases, leaving 16 bases between them. CDR3: CSARDSGTLRNQPQHF. As DNA, the CDR3 is TGCAGTGCTAGAGATTCCGGGACACTAAGAAATCAGCCCCAGCATTTT.

This clonotype came up many times. The chain carries TRBV30 and TRBJ2-1; perhaps TRBD2 as D (5 bases). CDR3 size: 15 residues. Germline V gene lookup returns CDR1 GTSNPN and CDR2 SVGIG (reference sequence). The V end was cut by 8 bases, the J end by 4 bases, with 21 bases between. The CDR3 coding sequence is TGTGCCACTCTAGGTCGGGGAGTGAAATACAATGAGCAGTTCTTC. Its protein is CATLGRGVKYNEQFF.

The V call is TRBV7-8, the J call TRBJ2-5; TRBD1 or TRBD2 may be the D gene (6 bases each). Germline-derived CDR1 and CDR2 are SGHVS and FQNEAQ. This CDR3 has 16 residues. The V gene lost 5 bases and the J gene lost 5 bases, with 21 bases spanning the gap. The CDR3 coding sequence is TGTGCCAGCAGCCCACTCTCACAAGGGGGGCGCGAGACCCAGTACTTC. Amino acids: CASSPLSQGGRETQYF.

The chain carries TRBV6-2 or TRBV6-3 and TRBJ2-7, with D possibly being TRBD1 (5 bases). Per germline, CDR1 MNHEY and CDR2 SVGEGT. There are 13 residues in the CDR3. The V and J ends lost 2 bases and 9 bases respectively, with 14 bases between them. CDR3 amino acids: CASSYAQARVQYF. In nucleotides, the CDR3 is TGTGCCAGCAGTTACGCGCAGGCCAGGGTGCAGTACTTC.